The 3 T cell receptor beta chains below were found in one sample sequenced in a study of T cells in Graves' hyperthyroidism and ophthalmopathy (dated by TCRdb to the late 2010s). The method was multiplex PCR. Sequencing used an Illumina HiSeq 2000. The TCR beta CDR3 regions were amplified from RNA transcripts. For the first round of RT-PCR on the TCR CDR3, the HTBI primer set was used together with the Qiagen OneStep RT-PCR kit. Using fastp at Q25 and MiXCR, TCRdb reprocessed the public reads and kept productive beta chains. Duplicate CDR3 protein sequences are folded into a single record with the most common DNA and genes. A total of 750,000 to 950,000 distinct CDR3 sequences appear in this sample, 38% of them only once. The top ten clonotypes cover roughly 8.3% of the sample. Sequenced input: blood. These receptors were obtained from a man between 18 and 35 years old with Graves' hyperthyroidism.

The chain employs TRBV5-1 and TRBJ2-7; a possible D gene is TRBD2 (5 bases). The germline CDR1 and CDR2 sequences are SGHRS and YFSETQ. The CDR3 contains 13 residues. V was shortened by 3 bases and J by 2 bases, with 9 bases between the two germline ends. This CDR3 is CASSSGNTYEQYF. CDR3 sequence (DNA): TGCGCCAGCAGCTCCGGGAATACCTACGAGCAGTACTTC.

In its sample, this clonotype was seen many times. The J gene is TRBJ2-7, the V gene TRBV29-1; 9 nucleotides align to TRBD1. Germline V gene lookup returns CDR1 SQVTM and CDR2 ANQGSEA. This CDR3 is 14 amino acids long. The V segment lost 7 bases and the J segment 6 bases; nucleotides outside the gene matches: 13. The CDR3 reads CSAVTGTGHGEQYF. The DNA for the CDR3 is TGCAGCGCCGTGACCGGGACAGGGCATGGCGAGCAGTACTTC.

Comments on this clonotype: The DNA is left out, because the CDR3 cannot be placed on it with certainty; the CDR3 is given as TCRdb lists it. V and J are TRBV10-1 and TRBJ2-2; whether TRBD1, the table's D call, matches the DNA was not checked. The CDR3 sequence runs 16 residues, both termini included. The germline CDR1 and CDR2 sequences are WNHNN and SYGVQD (reference sequence). CDR3 amino acids: CASSEGGARTPGSCFF.